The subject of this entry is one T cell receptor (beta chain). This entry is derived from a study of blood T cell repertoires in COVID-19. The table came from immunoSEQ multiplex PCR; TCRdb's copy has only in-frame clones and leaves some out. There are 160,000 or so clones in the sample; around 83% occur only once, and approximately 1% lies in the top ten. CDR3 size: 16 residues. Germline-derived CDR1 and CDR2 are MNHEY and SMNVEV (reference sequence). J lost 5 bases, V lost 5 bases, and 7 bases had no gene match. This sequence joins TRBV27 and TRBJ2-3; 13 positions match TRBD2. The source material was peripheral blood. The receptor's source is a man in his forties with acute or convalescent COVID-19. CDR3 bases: TGTGCCAGCAGTCGACCACTAGCGGGGGGGGGAGATACGCAGTATTTT. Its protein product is CASSRPLAGGGDTQYF.